This T cell receptor beta chain was identified in a study of human T cells and chemical hapten exposure (dated by TCRdb to the early 2020s). Notes on the research overall: For sensitization, 2% DPC in acetone was applied to a roughly 2 cm by roughly 2 cm area of upper inner arm skin. Throughout the study period of roughly 24 weeks, patients also received therapeutic DPC doses to the scalp every week. Patch testing on the upper back used Finn chambers containing 0.01% DPC, with scoring done after 6 days according to International Contact Dermatitis Research Group standards. Alopecia areata with under or over 50% scalp involvement, alopecia totalis and alopecia universalis were represented in the patient cohort, which was mostly female. The libraries were sequenced as a pool, and the TCR yield per sample differed mostly because of small variations in library volumes within the pool. This study followed changes in the peripheral blood TCR repertoire in vivo during primary and secondary sensitization of alopecia patients to the hapten diphenylcyclopropenone (DPC). Blood was sampled from patients pre-sensitization (week 0) and at 2, 6 and about 24 weeks after DPC sensitization. Blood for TCR sequencing was provided by twenty-nine alopecia patients at one to four time points (pre-sensitization, 2, 6 and 24 weeks). The paper as a whole reports these results and caveats: DPC sensitization did not change how many TCRs were above 1 in 1000 frequency, and no evidence was found of alterations in global repertoire structure. Significantly more large CDR3 similarity clusters were formed by expanded TCRs than by pre-sensitization or healthy control sets, consistent with antigen-driven responses. Because every patient had alopecia, a presumed autoimmune disease, the patients' immune response might differ from that of healthy individuals. Repeated subsampling changed both the strength of the expansion versus patch-test correlation and the threshold at which that correlation became significant. A positive correlation was found between the number of PT1 expanded TCRs and patch test score, with significance reached at thresholds 8, 16 and 32 but not 4.

Interpreted using the paper, the time point label stands for: pre-sensitization, week 0. The treatment or condition label, read with the paper, signifies: therapeutic diphenylcyclopropenone sensitization with weekly scalp DPC. Blood at each patch-test visit was drawn before the patch test was applied. To be eligible, patients had to be aged 18 to 70, diagnosed with alopecia and judged suitable for DPC therapy, while pregnant patients were excluded. Total RNA was extracted from unfractionated whole blood collected in Tempus Blood RNA tubes. This clonotype was seen only a few times. This receptor's antigen is unknown. No qualities accompany the bases; no much larger clone lies one base away. The library relied on RACE. TCRdb records NextSeq 500 as the sequencer. During library preparation, unique molecular identifiers were attached to individual cDNA molecules so that TCRs could be counted in a quantitative, reproducible way. For every blood RNA sample, sequencing covered both the TCR alpha and TCR beta chains. The original pipeline was this. The median number of TCRs per sample was some 100,000, ranging from roughly 20,000 to 690,600. V, J and CDR3 annotation of the TCR reads was performed with the Decombinator software suite. For PS versus PT1 abundance plots, all samples were subsampled to the same number of TCRs (28,000). Expanded TCRs were defined as absent before sensitization and observed at least eight times at the 2-week time point. The raw public reads went through TCRdb reprocessing: fastp at Q25, MiXCR clone calling, in-frame beta chains kept. Each CDR3 protein appears once, grouped with its most common genes and DNA. The V and J calls reflect TCRdb's pipeline rather than the authors' work. The sample table records more than 300,000 distinct CDR3 sequences; 5.1% of these occur just once. Jointly, the top ten make up 2.5% to 3% of the sample.

The CDR3 starts with the cysteine, ends with the phenylalanine, and has 16 residues. Only the CDR3 part of the read is kept: 48 bases, read in frame from the first base. Relative to germline, V is missing 6 bases and J is missing 4 bases, with 9 bases of the junction outside any gene match. The receptor comes from a woman between 50 and 59 years old with alopecia areata. Some clones in this sample may be carry-over from other donors' samples. The chain links TRBV12-3 or TRBV12-4 with TRBJ2-5, and TRBD1 aligns with 12 junction nucleotides. Sequencing used whole blood, obtained in connection with sensitization to the hapten diphenylcyclopropenone (DPC). The CDR3 reads as follows: CASSRGQGAYGETQYF. In nucleotides, the sequence is TGTGCCAGCAGCAGGGGACAGGGGGCATATGGAGAGACCCAGTACTTC.